A single sample is the source of the 20 T cell receptor beta chains below, sequenced in a study of shared clonotypes between healthy human individuals. The repertoire was sequenced with immunoSEQ multiplex PCR; TCRdb's copy has only in-frame clones and lacks some. Here the sample spans 660,000 or so clones, about 96% being singletons. As defined, naive CD8 cells were CD45RO-negative and positively selected for CCR7, with terminally differentiated effector memory CD45RA+ cells excluded. The sequencing input was naive CD8+ T cells sorted from blood. The receptors here all came from a woman aged 25 to 39 in good health.

The V gene is TRBV5-1, the J gene TRBJ2-7; TRBD1 aligns across 9 bases. The CDR3 runs 16 residues. The V gene end was trimmed by 1 base and the J gene end by 5 bases; junction bases not matched to a gene: 10. Looked up from germline, CDR1 is SGHRS and CDR2 is YFSETQ. CDR3 protein: CASSLRVGTGMHEQYF. Here the CDR3 DNA reads TGCGCCAGCAGCTTGAGAGTCGGGACAGGGATGCACGAGCAGTACTTC.

The V gene is TRBV29-1, the J gene TRBJ2-7; D possibly corresponds to TRBD1 (6 bases). CDR3 length: 13 residues. The germline V gene encodes CDR1 SQVTM and CDR2 ANQGSEA. V lost 5 bases to trimming and J lost 4 bases, with 15 bases between them. DNA for the CDR3: TGCAGCGTTCTACAGGGTTTCGCGTACGAGCAGTACTTC. Its translation: CSVLQGFAYEQYF.

The chain joins TRBV27 to TRBJ1-1; the D is unclear. The CDR3 is 16 residues long. Looked up from germline, CDR1 is MNHEY and CDR2 is SMNVEV (reference sequence). V lost 0 bases and J 1 base, leaving 12 bases between the germline ends. CDR3 protein: CASSLSPSGRNTEAFF. DNA for the CDR3: TGTGCCAGCAGTTTATCACCTTCTGGGAGGAACACTGAAGCTTTCTTT.

This chain uses TRBV9 with TRBJ2-1; possibly TRBD1 or TRBD2 for D (5 bases each). This CDR3 has 15 amino acids. Trimming took off 4 bases at V and 6 bases at J, with 17 bases between the two ends. Looked up from germline, CDR1 is SGDLS and CDR2 is YYNGEE. The CDR3 is CASSPWGWEINEQFF. The CDR3 DNA is TGTGCCAGCAGCCCCTGGGGGTGGGAGATCAATGAGCAGTTCTTC. The full variable domain, its missing parts supplied by reference TRBV9 and TRBJ2-1, is DSGVTQTPKHLITATGQRVTLRCSPRSGDLSVYWYQQSLDQGLQFLIQYYNGEERAKGNILERFSAQQFPDLHSELNLSSLELGDSALYFCASSPWGWEINEQFFGPGTRLTVL.

This chain uses TRBV11-2 with TRBJ2-5; D tentatively reads TRBD1 or TRBD2 (5 bases each). Between the trimmed V and J ends, which lost 4 bases and 7 bases, there was a span of 13 bases. This CDR3 has 13 residues. CDR1 is SGHAT and CDR2 is FQNNGV in the germline V gene. The CDR3 region has the DNA TGTGCCAGCAGCTACCGGGACGGGTGGACCCAGTACTTC. Translating gives CASSYRDGWTQYF.

This clone was seen once. V usage is TRBV30 and J usage is TRBJ1-1; D is unresolved. Per the germline V gene, CDR1 is GTSNPN and CDR2 is SVGIG (reference sequence). The CDR3 is 15 residues long. V lost 2 bases and J 2 bases, leaving 15 bases between the germline ends. The CDR3 DNA is TGTGCCTGGAGTAGGAACGGACGATATAACACTGAAGCTTTCTTT. Translated, it gives CAWSRNGRYNTEAFF.

This chain links TRBV18 with TRBJ2-1, with 7 bases identical to TRBD2. The CDR3 covers 18 residues. The J segment lost 3 bases and the V segment lost 1 base, leaving 12 bases of the junction unmatched. Germline lookup yields CDR1 KGHSH and CDR2 LQKENI. The CDR3 nucleotides read TGTGCCAGCTCACCACTAGGCGGCGGGAGAGAGGACTACAATGAGCAGTTCTTC. Its translation: CASSPLGGGREDYNEQFF.

As concerns this clone: The germline gene is not matched at one end of the junction; a read error may be the cause. V is TRBV10-3 and J is TRBJ2-5; TRBD1 agrees at 10 bases. The CDR3 sequence is 15 residues long. CDR1 ENHRY and CDR2 SYGVKD come from the germline V gene. CDR3 sequence: CAMSALGQGSETQYF. CDR3 DNA: TGTGCCATGAGTGCTTTGGGACAGGGGAGCGAGACCCAGTACTTC.

This chain links TRBV10-3 with TRBJ2-7, with TRBD1 matching over 9 bases. This CDR3 comprises 15 residues. In germline, CDR1 is ENHRY, CDR2 SYGVKD. With 0 bases clipped from V and 3 bases from J, the junction kept 3 bases outside the gene matches. The CDR3 nucleotides read TGTGCCATCAGTGAGTCCGGGACAGGGCTCTACGAGCAGTACTTC. This codes for CAISESGTGLYEQYF.

CDR3 in DNA: TGTGCCAGCAGCTTATTGTCAATGGGTGAGCAGTTCTTC. This sequence encodes CASSLLSMGEQFF. The gene calls are TRBV7-6 and TRBJ2-1; no reliable D call. CDR1 and CDR2 (germline): SGHVS, FNYEAQ. The CDR3 consists of 13 residues. Trimming took off 2 bases at V and 9 bases at J, with 11 bases between the two ends.

This sequence joins TRBV4-1 and TRBJ1-5; D is undetermined. CDR1 and CDR2 (germline): MGHRA, YSYEKL. CDR3 length equals 17 residues. Between the trimmed V and J ends, which lost 0 bases and 2 bases, there was a span of 14 bases. The CDR3 spells CASSQESLFQGNQPQHF. CDR3 bases: TGCGCCAGCAGCCAAGAGTCGCTTTTTCAGGGCAATCAGCCCCAGCATTTT.

The V gene is TRBV2, the J gene TRBJ2-5; possible D gene TRBD1, 5 bases. This CDR3 comprises 15 residues. Germline CDR1 is SNHLY and CDR2 is FYNNEI. Deletions cut 3 bases from V and 0 bases from J, with 11 bases between. The CDR3 reads CASSDIAGYQETQYF. The CDR3 nucleotides read TGTGCCAGCAGTGATATAGCAGGGTACCAAGAGACCCAGTACTTC.

V is TRBV28 and J is TRBJ2-6; D is uncertain. Germline CDR1 reads MDHEN; CDR2 reads SYDVKM. CDR3 length: 17 amino acids. V lost 5 bases and J 0 bases, leaving 14 bases between the germline ends. The CDR3 spells CASSPVIHRSGANVLTF. The CDR3, as DNA: TGTGCCAGCAGTCCTGTAATACACCGCTCTGGGGCCAACGTCCTGACTTTC. The full variable domain, in which reference TRBV28 and TRBJ2-6 provide the parts outside the CDR3, is DVKVTQSSRYLVKRTGEKVFLECVQDMDHENMFWYRQDPGLGLRLIYFSYDVKMKEKGDIPEGYSVSREKKERFSLILESASTNQTSMYLCASSPVIHRSGANVLTFGAGSRLTVL.

The V call is TRBV5-1, the J call TRBJ1-2; TRBD1 might be the D (5 bases). V lost 6 bases and J 4 bases, leaving 16 bases between the germline ends. Germline V gene sequence: CDR1 SGHRS, CDR2 YFSETQ. CDR3 length equals 14 residues. The CDR3 region is CASTEGRMGYGYTF. The CDR3 DNA reads as TGCGCCAGCACTGAGGGGCGCATGGGCTATGGCTACACCTTC.

This chain's CDR3 is CASSRGLASNEQFF. The DNA for the CDR3 is TGTGCCAGCAGTCGCGGACTAGCGAGCAATGAGCAGTTCTTC. V gene TRBV27 combines with J gene TRBJ2-1, with TRBD2 identical over 9 bases. Trimming took 5 bases from V and 6 from J; bases not matched to a gene: 5. The CDR3 sequence is 14 residues long. Looked up from germline, CDR1 is MNHEY and CDR2 is SMNVEV (reference sequence).

The chain is built from TRBV19 and TRBJ2-7; 7 positions match TRBD2. The germline V gene encodes CDR1 LNHDA and CDR2 SQIVND (reference sequence). With V trimmed by 0 bases and J by 3 bases, 2 bases remained unmatched. This CDR3 region has 14 residues. CDR3 DNA sequence: TGTGCCAGTAGTATAGACGGCGGGAGCTACGAGCAGTACTTC. Its protein product is CASSIDGGSYEQYF.

A note on this clone: This sample also contains other DNA sequences that code for the same CDR3. V usage is TRBV28 and J usage is TRBJ2-3; 7 nucleotides agree with TRBD2. V lost 3 bases and J lost 3; bases outside the gene matches: 3. The germline gives CDR1 MDHEN, CDR2 SYDVKM. The CDR3 extends over 14 amino acids. CDR3 DNA sequence: TGTGCCAGCAGTTTGCTCGGGAGGACAGATACGCAGTATTTT. This codes for CASSLLGRTDTQYF.

CDR3 region: CASSFTGGTEAFF. The DNA of the CDR3 is TGTGCCAGCAGTTTCACAGGGGGCACTGAAGCTTTCTTT. This chain connects TRBV28 to TRBJ1-1, with 8 nucleotides matching TRBD1. CDR1 and CDR2 from the germline V gene are MDHEN and SYDVKM. The CDR3 extends over 13 amino acids. V gave up 3 bases and J gave up 4 bases; unmatched junction bases: 1.

The rearrangement links TRBV27 to TRBJ2-7; tentative D call: TRBD2 (6 bases). The CDR3 extends over 15 amino acids. The V and J ends lost 5 bases and 3 bases respectively, with 17 bases between them. The germline CDR1 and CDR2 sequences are MNHEY and SMNVEV (reference sequence). CDR3 amino acids: CASSTEGTGDYEQYF. CDR3 coding DNA: TGTGCCAGCAGTACCGAAGGGACTGGCGACTACGAGCAGTACTTC.

This clone was counted once. This rearrangement joins TRBV6-6 to TRBJ2-5, with unresolved D. Trimming removed 2 bases at V and 4 bases at J, with 17 bases between. The germline V gene has CDR1 MNHNY and CDR2 SVGAGI (reference sequence). The length of the CDR3 is 16 residues. The CDR3: CASSYTLRPNVETQYF. The CDR3 DNA sequence: TGTGCCAGCAGTTACACCCTCCGGCCCAATGTAGAGACCCAGTACTTC.